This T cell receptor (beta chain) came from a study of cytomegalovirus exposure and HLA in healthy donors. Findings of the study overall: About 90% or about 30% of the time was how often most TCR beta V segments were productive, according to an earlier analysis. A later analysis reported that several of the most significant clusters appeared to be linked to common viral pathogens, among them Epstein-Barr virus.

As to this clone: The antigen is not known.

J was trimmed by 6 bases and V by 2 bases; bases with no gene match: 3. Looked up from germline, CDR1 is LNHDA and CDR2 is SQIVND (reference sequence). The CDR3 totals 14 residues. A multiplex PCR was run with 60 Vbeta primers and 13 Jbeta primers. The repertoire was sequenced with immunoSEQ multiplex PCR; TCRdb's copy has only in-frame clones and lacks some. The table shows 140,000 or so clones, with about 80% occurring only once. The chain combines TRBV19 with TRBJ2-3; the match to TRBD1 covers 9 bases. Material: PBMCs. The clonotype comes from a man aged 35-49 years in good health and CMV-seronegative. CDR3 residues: CASSIRDRADTQYF. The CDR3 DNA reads TGTGCCAGTAGTATAAGGGACAGGGCGGATACGCAGTATTTT.